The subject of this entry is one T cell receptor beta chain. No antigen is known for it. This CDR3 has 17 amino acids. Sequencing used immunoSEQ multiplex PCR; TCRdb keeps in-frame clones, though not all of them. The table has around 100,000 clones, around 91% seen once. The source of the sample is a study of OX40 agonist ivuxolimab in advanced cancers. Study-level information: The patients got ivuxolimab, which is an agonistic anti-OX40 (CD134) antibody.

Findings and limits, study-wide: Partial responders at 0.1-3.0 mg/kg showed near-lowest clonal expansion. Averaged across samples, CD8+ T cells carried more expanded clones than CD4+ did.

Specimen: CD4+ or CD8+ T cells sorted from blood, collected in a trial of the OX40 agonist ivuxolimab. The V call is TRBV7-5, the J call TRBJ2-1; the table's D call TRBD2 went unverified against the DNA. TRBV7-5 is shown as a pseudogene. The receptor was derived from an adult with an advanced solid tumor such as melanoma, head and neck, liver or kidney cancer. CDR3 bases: TGTGTCAGAAGCTTAGGAACGGGGGAGGCGACCTACAATGAGCAGTTCTTC. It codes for CVRSLGTGEATYNEQFF.